The 4 T cell receptor beta chains below were found in one sample sequenced in a study of blood T cell repertoires in COVID-19. Here immunoSEQ multiplex PCR was the method, and the copy in TCRdb shows in-frame clones only, minus some. The profile shows 70,000 to 90,000 clones, 82% of them singletons. Input material: peripheral blood. The receptors were sampled from a woman of 80 years or more with acute or convalescent COVID-19.

The CDR3 is CASSYTGQGREKLFF. The CDR3 DNA follows: TGTGCCAGCAGTTACACCGGACAGGGAAGAGAAAAACTGTTTTTT. The chain is built from TRBV6-5 and TRBJ1-4; 8 bases line up with TRBD1. The V and J ends lost 2 bases and 8 bases, in that order; junction bases with no gene match: 7. The CDR3 covers 15 residues. Germline loops: CDR1 MNHEY, CDR2 SVGAGI.

The rearrangement joins TRBV28 to TRBJ1-1, with D tentatively TRBD1 (6 bases). CDR1 and CDR2 (germline): MDHEN, SYDVKM. Trimming removed 2 bases at V and 0 bases at J, with 7 bases between. This CDR3 is 14 amino acids long. In DNA, the CDR3 is TGTGCCAGCAGTTTACCAGGGGTGAACACTGAAGCTTTCTTT. Its protein product is CASSLPGVNTEAFF.

The chain has TRBV5-1 and TRBJ2-1; D unclear. The CDR3 sequence is 14 residues long. Trimming removed 3 bases from V and 6 bases from J, with 13 bases in between. The germline gives CDR1 SGHRS, CDR2 YFSETQ. Here the CDR3 reads CASSWQETFNEQFF. CDR3 DNA: TGCGCCAGCAGCTGGCAAGAGACTTTCAATGAGCAGTTCTTC.

V is TRBV13 and J is TRBJ2-1, with TRBD2 as a possible D gene (5 bases). CDR3 length equals 12 residues. CDR1 and CDR2 from the germline V gene are PRHDT and FYEKMQ (reference sequence). Trimming took 1 base from V and 7 from J, leaving 5 bases between them. The DNA of the CDR3 is TGTGCCAGCAGCTTAGCGGGAAATGAGCAGTTCTTC. This codes for CASSLAGNEQFF.